This TCR beta chain was sequenced in a study of graft-versus-host responses after intestinal transplantation. Study in general: Each patient got anti-thymocyte globulin induction, then tacrolimus and steroids for roughly 3 years.

As for this clone: What it binds is unknown.

The V and J ends lost 4 bases and 6 bases, in that order; junction bases with no gene match: 13. CDR3 size: 17 residues. Germline V gene data show CDR1 as SGHTA and CDR2 as FQGTGA. Produced via immunoSEQ multiplex PCR; TCRdb's table is partial and in-frame only. The sample carries tens of thousands of clones, 89% recorded once. Findings and limits, study-wide: Maximum circulating GvH clone levels tracked with early post-transplant HvG decreases. GvH clones surfaced in recipient marrow, some emerging earlier in ileum or blood.

This sample comprised unstimulated CD8+ T cells sorted from spleen or lymph node cells, obtained before intestinal transplant. This TCR was recovered from a human donor who received an intestinal transplant. V and J are TRBV7-3 and TRBJ1-4; 8 nucleotides agree with TRBD1. In nucleotides, the CDR3 is TGTGCCAGCAGCTCCCCCCGAGCAGGACAGGGTGATGAAAAACTGTTTTTT. Translating it yields CASSSPRAGQGDEKLFF.